This T cell receptor beta chain originates from a study of CD8 T cells in ankylosing spondylitis. A few counts support this clonotype. The CDR3 length is 20 residues. Trimming stripped 3 bases from V and 2 bases from J, with 25 bases between. CDR1 is SGHAT, CDR2 FQNNGV, per germline. By quantitative 5'-RACE with molecular barcodes, the TCR beta libraries were made. One entry per CDR3 protein results from TCRdb running MiXCR on the 5' RACE reads. This sample has 90,000 to 100,000 distinct CDR3 sequences, with roughly 8.3% found just once. This receptor was identified in a male donor with ankylosing spondylitis or in good health (not recorded which). The source material was blood, either unsorted or a sorted T cell fraction (not recorded which). The chain recombines TRBV11-2 with TRBJ2-2, with D unclear. DNA for the CDR3: TGTGCCAGCAGCTTTCGTGGTTTTGAGGAACTACTCCTTAACACCGGGGAGCTGTTTTTT. Encoded protein: CASSFRGFEELLLNTGELFF.